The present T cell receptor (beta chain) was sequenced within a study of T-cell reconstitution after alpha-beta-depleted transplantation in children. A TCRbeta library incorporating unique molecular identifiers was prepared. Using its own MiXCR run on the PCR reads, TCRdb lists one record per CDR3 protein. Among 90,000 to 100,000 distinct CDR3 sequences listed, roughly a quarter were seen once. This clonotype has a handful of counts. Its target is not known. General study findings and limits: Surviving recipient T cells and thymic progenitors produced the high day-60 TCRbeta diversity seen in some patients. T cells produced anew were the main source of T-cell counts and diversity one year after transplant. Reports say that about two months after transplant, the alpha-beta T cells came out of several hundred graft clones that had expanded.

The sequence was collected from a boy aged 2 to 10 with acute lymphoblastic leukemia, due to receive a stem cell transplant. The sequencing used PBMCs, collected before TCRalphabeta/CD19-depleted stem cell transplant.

Written as DNA, the CDR3 is TGCGCCAGCAGCCAAGACCGGGCCGGGAGCACTGAAGCTTTCTTT. It yields the protein CASSQDRAGSTEAFF. The chain combines TRBV4-1 with TRBJ1-1; D gene ambiguous. CDR3 size: 15 residues. V lost 0 bases and J lost 4, with 12 bases in between. The germline gives CDR1 MGHRA, CDR2 YSYEKL.